A selection of T cell receptor beta chains follows, all from one sample in a study of T-cell memory formation after mild COVID-19. TCRdb reanalysed the 5' RACE reads using MiXCR and keeps one entry per CDR3 protein. Of approximately 290,000 distinct CDR3 sequences in the sample, less than 20% were seen once. Input material: PBMCs or a T cell subset sorted from them (not recorded which). The receptors here all came from a man between 18 and 29 years old who had mild COVID-19 (a few samples of this study predate the infection). Cell type and time point are not known. CDR3s leave out the opening cysteine and the closing phenylalanine or tryptophan. Part of the rows lack a size; the others show once, few, many or a class for expanded clones.

v_gene	j_gene	abundance	CDR3aa
TRBV29-1	TRBJ1-1	many	SVSEGVGTEAF
TRBV4-1	TRBJ2-7	few	ASSQVGRQGRVGQY
TRBV7-9	TRBJ1-6	.	ASSLDSGYYSPLH
TRBV11-2	TRBJ2-2	.	ASSSRTLNTGELF
TRBV6-2/TRBV6-3	TRBJ2-1	few	ASSYGTSGDYNEQF
TRBV6-2/TRBV6-3	TRBJ1-6	few	ASSSGEPYNSPLH
TRBV4-3	TRBJ2-1	few	ASSQDSRGSEQF
TRBV6-6	TRBJ2-5	many	ASSTTSGGSVETQY
TRBV6-2/TRBV6-3	TRBJ1-5	.	ASSWRRDQPQH
TRBV28	TRBJ2-2	few	ASKQGAGELF
TRBV12-3/TRBV12-4	TRBJ2-3	few	ASSFVPGGTQY